Below are 26 T cell receptor beta chains sequenced from a single sample in a study of blood T cell repertoires in COVID-19. Here immunoSEQ multiplex PCR was the method, and the copy in TCRdb shows in-frame clones only, minus some. The table shows around 310,000 clones, with 90% occurring only once. Material for sequencing was peripheral blood. The receptors originated from a woman in her thirties with COVID-19, enrolled during active disease.

The rearrangement links TRBV24-1 to TRBJ1-2; D uncertain. The CDR3 covers 14 residues. The germline CDR1 and CDR2 sequences are KGHDR and SFDVKD. Trimming shortened V by 5 bases and J by 5 bases, and 14 bases separated the two germline ends. CDR3 residues: CATSGPGLRYGYTF. The CDR3 bases are TGTGCCACCAGTGGCCCAGGACTTCGGTATGGCTACACCTTC.

The chain links TRBV7-2 to TRBJ2-7; 7 bases align to TRBD1. The CDR3 has 15 residues. V gave up 1 base and J gave up 4 bases; unmatched junction bases: 7. The germline V gene encodes CDR1 SGHTA and CDR2 FQGNSA. The CDR3 nucleotides read TGTGCCAGCAGCTTAGGGTTTACCAGGGGGTACGAGCAGTACTTC. Translation: CASSLGFTRGYEQYF.

This chain connects TRBV7-9 to TRBJ1-5; 8 bases align to TRBD1. The V and J ends lost 8 bases and 7 bases, in that order; junction bases with no gene match: 10. The CDR3 consists of 14 residues. In germline, CDR1 is SEHNR, CDR2 FQNEAQ (reference sequence). CDR3 sequence (DNA): TGTGCCAGCGGGAACACAGGGGGGAAACAGCCCCAGCATTTT. It translates to CASGNTGGKQPQHF. Drawing the rest from reference TRBV7-9 and TRBJ1-5, the complete variable domain is DTGVSQNPRHKITKRGQNVTFRCDPISEHNRLYWYRQTLGQGPEFLTYFQNEAQLEKSRLLSDRFSAERPKGSFSTLEIQRTEQGDSAMYLCASGNTGGKQPQHFGDGTRLSIL.

This chain uses TRBV7-3 with TRBJ1-2, with 11 bases identical to TRBD1. Germline V lookup: CDR1 SGHTA, CDR2 FQGTGA. CDR3 size: 13 residues. The V and J ends lost 5 bases and 12 bases, in that order; junction bases with no gene match: 8. DNA for the CDR3: TGTGCCAGCAGCCCCGGGACAGGGGGACCCCACACCTTC. Translating it yields CASSPGTGGPHTF.

The chain links TRBV27 to TRBJ1-5; maybe TRBD1 (5 bases). This CDR3 comprises 16 residues. Per germline, CDR1 MNHEY and CDR2 SMNVEV (reference sequence). Trimming removed 7 bases at V and 6 bases at J, with 22 bases between. The CDR3 protein is CASMLGGGEGSQPQHF. CDR3 nucleotide sequence: TGTGCCAGCATGCTCGGTGGAGGGGAAGGCAGTCAGCCCCAGCATTTT.

This chain connects TRBV3-1 (or the pseudogene TRBV3-2) to TRBJ1-2; D unresolved. With 1 base removed from V and 8 bases from J, the gap between germline ends came to 17 bases. This CDR3 has 15 residues. CDR1 is LGHDT, CDR2 YNNKEL, per germline (reference sequence). The CDR3 loop reads CASSQGGTASGGYTF. In DNA form, the CDR3 reads TGTGCCAGCAGCCAAGGCGGTACAGCTTCGGGAGGCTACACCTTC.

The rearrangement uses TRBV29-1 and TRBJ2-1; the D gene is possibly TRBD2 (5 bases). Trimming shortened V by 4 bases and J by 8 bases, and 15 bases separated the two germline ends. The CDR3 is 13 amino acids. Germline CDR1 reads SQVTM; CDR2 reads ANQGSEA. The CDR3 sequence: CSVVQRSTDEQFF. CDR3 nucleotides: TGCAGCGTTGTTCAGCGGTCTACGGATGAGCAGTTCTTC.

This chain uses TRBV18 with TRBJ1-3; D is undetermined. The CDR3 spans 13 residues. Looked up from germline, CDR1 is KGHSH and CDR2 is LQKENI. The germline V and J ends were trimmed by 5 bases and 7 bases, with 12 bases remaining between them. CDR3 sequence reads: CASSTTSFNTIYF. The CDR3 region has the DNA TGTGCCAGCTCAACGACTAGTTTCAACACCATATATTTT.

The genes are TRBV10-3 and TRBJ2-7; D possibly corresponds to TRBD1 (5 bases). The CDR3 loop spans 14 amino acids. With 8 bases removed from V and 0 bases from J, the gap between germline ends came to 14 bases. Germline values: CDR1 ENHRY, CDR2 SYGVKD. This chain's CDR3 is CAIAQGYSSYEQYF. CDR3 DNA: TGTGCCATCGCCCAGGGCTATAGCTCCTACGAGCAGTACTTC.

This clone occurred many times. This chain joins TRBV28 and TRBJ1-6, with TRBD1 identical over 8 bases. J was trimmed by 7 bases and V by 6 bases; bases with no gene match: 11. In germline, CDR1 is MDHEN, CDR2 SYDVKM. CDR3 length: 16 amino acids. The CDR3 DNA sequence: TGTGCCAGCAGAGTGACAGGGGCAGCGTACAATTCACCCCTCCACTTT. Protein: CASRVTGAAYNSPLHF.

The genes are TRBV29-1 and TRBJ2-7; D not resolved. V was shortened by 2 bases and J by 0 bases, with 8 bases between the two germline ends. Germline loops: CDR1 SQVTM, CDR2 ANQGSEA. The CDR3 sequence is 13 residues long. The DNA for the CDR3 is TGCAGCGTTGAATGGGCAGCCTCCTACGAGCAGTACTTC. This sequence encodes CSVEWAASYEQYF.

This clone was seen a single time. This sequence joins TRBV2 and TRBJ2-3, with 9 bases lining up with TRBD2. The trim removed 11 bases at V and 1 base at J, leaving 1 base unmatched. The germline V gene has CDR1 SNHLY and CDR2 FYNNEI. The CDR3 totals 12 residues. Here the CDR3 reads CARTSGTDTQYF. In DNA form, the CDR3 reads TGTGCCCGGACTAGCGGCACAGATACGCAGTATTTT.

The chain is built from TRBV30 and TRBJ1-1; no definite D call. Germline CDR1 is GTSNPN and CDR2 is SVGIG (reference sequence). V was trimmed by 0 bases and J by 4 bases, leaving 12 bases between them. The CDR3 runs to 14 residues. The CDR3 nucleotides read TGTGCCTGGAGTGTACCCAACCCGGGCACTGAAGCTTTCTTT. It is translated as CAWSVPNPGTEAFF.

V and J are TRBV12-5 and TRBJ2-3, with 7 bases that match TRBD1. V lost 6 bases to trimming and J lost 0 bases; unmatched junction nucleotides: 6. Per germline, CDR1 LGHNT and CDR2 FRNRAP. The CDR3 spans 15 residues. CDR3 protein: CASGPTQGSTDTQYF. The CDR3 DNA reads TGTGCTAGTGGGCCTACACAGGGGAGCACAGATACGCAGTATTTT.

V is TRBV6-2 or TRBV6-3 and J is TRBJ2-7; 9 positions match TRBD1. The CDR3 has 15 amino acids. CDR1 and CDR2 from the germline V gene are MNHEY and SVGEGT. The junction had 8 bases not matched to a gene; V was cut back by 5 bases and J by 3 bases. CDR3 in DNA: TGTGCCAGCAGTAAAACCTTGACAGGGGGCTACGAGCAGTACTTC. The encoded protein is CASSKTLTGGYEQYF.

This rearrangement joins TRBV7-3 to TRBJ2-1; D gene uncertain. The germline V gene encodes CDR1 SGHTA and CDR2 FQGTGA. V lost 3 bases and J 0 bases, leaving 9 bases between the germline ends. This CDR3 region has 15 residues. CDR3 residues: CASSLGLGSYNEQFF. CDR3 nucleotide sequence: TGTGCCAGCAGCTTGGGCTTAGGCTCCTACAATGAGCAGTTCTTC.

The chain uses TRBV4-2 and TRBJ2-3; 7 nucleotides agree with TRBD1. Looked up from germline, CDR1 is LGHNA and CDR2 is YNFKEQ. J was trimmed by 2 bases and V by 2 bases; bases with no gene match: 4. This CDR3 spans 15 amino acids. The CDR3 bases are TGTGCCAGCAGCCAAAGGGGGCAGAACACAGATACGCAGTATTTT. Translation: CASSQRGQNTDTQYF.

The gene calls are TRBV2 and TRBJ2-7; 9 bases are a match to TRBD2. From germline, CDR1 is SNHLY and CDR2 FYNNEI. V was clipped by 5 bases and J by 5 bases; unmatched bases: 4. The CDR3 runs 13 residues. CDR3 loop: CASSRGLADEQYF. The CDR3 DNA sequence: TGTGCCAGCAGTAGGGGACTAGCCGACGAGCAGTACTTC.

V is TRBV6-6 and J is TRBJ1-2, with D possibly being TRBD1 (6 bases). Trimming removed 5 bases at V and 2 bases at J, with 15 bases between. The CDR3 contains 15 residues. Germline CDR1 and CDR2: MNHNY and SVGAGI (reference sequence). The CDR3 region is CASSVTRGPNYGYTF. The CDR3 DNA reads TGTGCCAGCAGTGTTACCAGGGGACCGAACTATGGCTACACCTTC.

This chain joins TRBV2 and TRBJ1-5; D is unclear. This CDR3 has 15 residues. Looked up from germline, CDR1 is SNHLY and CDR2 is FYNNEI. V lost 6 bases, J lost 4 bases, and 16 bases lay in between. Here the CDR3 DNA reads TGTGCCAGCAGGTTGGAGGCGCGACGGAATCAGCCCCAGCATTTT. Translation gives CASRLEARRNQPQHF. The full variable domain, with the rest looked up from reference TRBV2 and TRBJ1-5, is EPEVTQTPSHQVTQMGQEVILRCVPISNHLYFYWYRQILGQKVEFLVSFYNNEISEKSEIFDDQFSVERPDGSNFTLKIRSTKLEDSAMYFCASRLEARRNQPQHFGDGTRLSIL.

The chain employs TRBV19 and TRBJ1-5, with D possibly TRBD1 on 6 matching bases. V dropped 7 bases and J dropped 7 bases, with 17 bases sitting between them. CDR3 length: 14 amino acids. Germline V gene sequence: CDR1 LNHDA, CDR2 SQIVND (reference sequence). CDR3 in DNA: TGTGCCAGTAACGTAGAGGGGGGGAAACAGCCCCAGCATTTT. Translated, it gives CASNVEGGKQPQHF.

The rearrangement uses TRBV6-1 and TRBJ1-5; weak D call: TRBD1 (5 bases). This CDR3 has 13 amino acids. The V gene's germline CDR1 is MNHNS and CDR2 SASEGT. V was pared by 1 base and J by 4 bases, with 5 bases between. The CDR3 nucleotides are TGTGCCAGCAGTGAAGACAGGAATCAGCCCCAGCATTTT. Its protein product is CASSEDRNQPQHF.

This chain links TRBV7-9 with TRBJ2-3; D is possibly TRBD2 (6 bases). Germline V gene sequence: CDR1 SEHNR, CDR2 FQNEAQ (reference sequence). The CDR3 has 13 residues. With 3 bases removed from V and 3 bases from J, the gap between germline ends came to 7 bases. CDR3 loop: CASSFLATDTQYF. The CDR3 DNA is TGTGCCAGCAGCTTTCTAGCGACAGATACGCAGTATTTT. Full variable domain (remainder filled in from reference TRBV7-9 and TRBJ2-3): DTGVSQNPRHKITKRGQNVTFRCDPISEHNRLYWYRQTLGQGPEFLTYFQNEAQLEKSRLLSDRFSAERPKGSFSTLEIQRTEQGDSAMYLCASSFLATDTQYFGPGTRLTVL.

V usage is TRBV9 and J usage is TRBJ2-7; TRBD1 agrees at 11 bases. Germline-derived CDR1 and CDR2 are SGDLS and YYNGEE. Unmatched junction bases numbered 3, after V lost 1 base and J lost 3 bases. The CDR3 spans 15 residues. The CDR3 sequence is CASSVTGTGGYEQYF. The CDR3 DNA reads as TGTGCCAGCAGCGTAACGGGGACAGGGGGCTACGAGCAGTACTTC.

CDR3 in amino acids: CATSDRLAGVREQFF. The CDR3 region has the DNA TGTGCCACCAGTGACCGACTAGCGGGAGTTAGGGAGCAGTTCTTC. J is TRBJ2-1 and V is TRBV24-1, with 12 bases aligning to TRBD2. The trim removed 4 bases at V and 10 bases at J, leaving 7 bases unmatched. The CDR3 length is 15 residues. Germline V gives CDR1 KGHDR, CDR2 SFDVKD.

The chain carries TRBV2 and TRBJ1-1, with no clear D. Between the trimmed V and J ends, which lost 3 bases and 3 bases, there was a span of 8 bases. Germline loops: CDR1 SNHLY, CDR2 FYNNEI. The CDR3 is 13 amino acids. CDR3 sequence (DNA): TGTGCCAGCAGTGATGAGGTGGACACTGAAGCTTTCTTT. Translated: CASSDEVDTEAFF.